The rows below give T cell receptor beta chains drawn from one sample of a study of blood T cell repertoires in COVID-19. Only in-frame clones appear in the TCRdb table, and some are missing; sequencing was by immunoSEQ multiplex PCR. Of about 72,000 clones detected, under 90% appear once; the ten largest clones hold about 11%. Sequencing used peripheral blood. The receptor set was obtained from a man between 70 and 80 years old with active or convalescent COVID-19. Both conserved end residues are trimmed from each CDR3. Fields, in order: V gene, J gene, D gene, CDR3 protein. The D gene is left open where the match is weak.

TRBV19	TRBJ2-1	TRBD1	ASSIDRGPYNEQF
TRBV7-3	TRBJ1-1	NA	ASSETRNTEAF
TRBV7-3	TRBJ2-2	TRBD1	ASSLDGTGGRTGELF
TRBV20-1	TRBJ1-6	NA	SASARYNNSPLH
TRBV11-2	TRBJ1-4	NA	ASSLRRDWEKLF
TRBV28	TRBJ1-2	NA	ASSLTPSLSGYT
TRBV7-2	TRBJ2-3	TRBD2	ASSLVLAGGGDTQY
TRBV28	TRBJ2-7	NA	ASSLGMGLLYEQY
TRBV19	TRBJ1-5	TRBD1	ASSIRDSNLSNQPQH
TRBV2	TRBJ1-2	TRBD1	ASSVGQGVSGYT
TRBV28	TRBJ1-5	NA	ASRGSYSNQPQH
TRBV27	TRBJ2-7	NA	ASSLGATIGEQY
TRBV6-5	TRBJ1-5	NA	ASSPAGVHQPQH
TRBV5-1	TRBJ1-6	NA	ASSPAAGSISNSPLH